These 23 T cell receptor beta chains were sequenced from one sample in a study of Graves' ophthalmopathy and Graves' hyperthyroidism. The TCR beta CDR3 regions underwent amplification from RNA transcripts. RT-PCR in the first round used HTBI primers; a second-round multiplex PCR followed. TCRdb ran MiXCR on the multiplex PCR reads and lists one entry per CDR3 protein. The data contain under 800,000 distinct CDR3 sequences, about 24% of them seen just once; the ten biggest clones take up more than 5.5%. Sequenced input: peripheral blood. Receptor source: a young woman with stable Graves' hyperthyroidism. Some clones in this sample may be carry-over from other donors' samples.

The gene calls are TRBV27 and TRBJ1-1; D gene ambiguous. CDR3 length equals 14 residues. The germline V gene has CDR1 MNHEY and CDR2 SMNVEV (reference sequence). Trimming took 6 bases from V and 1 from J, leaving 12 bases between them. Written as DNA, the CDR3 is TGTGCCAGCAGCCCTGGGATAGAGAACACTGAAGCTTTCTTT. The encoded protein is CASSPGIENTEAFF.

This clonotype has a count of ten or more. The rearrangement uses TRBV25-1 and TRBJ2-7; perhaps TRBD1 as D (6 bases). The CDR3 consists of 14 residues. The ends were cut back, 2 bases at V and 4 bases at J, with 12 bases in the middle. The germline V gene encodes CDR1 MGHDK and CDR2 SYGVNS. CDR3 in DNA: TGTGCCAGCAGTGAACTTGGCAGGGGATACGAGCAGTACTTC. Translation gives CASSELGRGYEQYF.

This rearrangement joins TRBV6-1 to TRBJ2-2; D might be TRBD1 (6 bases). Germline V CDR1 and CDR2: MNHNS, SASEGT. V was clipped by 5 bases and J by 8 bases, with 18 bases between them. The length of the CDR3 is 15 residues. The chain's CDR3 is CASSSGGWGRGELFF. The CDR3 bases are TGTGCCAGCAGTAGCGGAGGTTGGGGGCGAGGGGAGCTGTTTTTT.

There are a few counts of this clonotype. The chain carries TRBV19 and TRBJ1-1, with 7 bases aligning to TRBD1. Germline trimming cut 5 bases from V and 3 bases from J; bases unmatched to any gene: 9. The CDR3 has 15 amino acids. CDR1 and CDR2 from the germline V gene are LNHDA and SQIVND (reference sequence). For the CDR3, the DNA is TGTGCCAGTAGTGCCCCAGGGGGGGTAGACACTGAAGCTTTCTTT. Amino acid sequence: CASSAPGGVDTEAFF.

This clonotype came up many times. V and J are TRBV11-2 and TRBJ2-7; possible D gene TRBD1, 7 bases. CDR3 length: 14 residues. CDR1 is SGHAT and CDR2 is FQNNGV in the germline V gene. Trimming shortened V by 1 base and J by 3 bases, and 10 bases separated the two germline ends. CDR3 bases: TGTGCCAGCAGCTTAGGCAGGGGGGTCTACGAGCAGTACTTC. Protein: CASSLGRGVYEQYF.

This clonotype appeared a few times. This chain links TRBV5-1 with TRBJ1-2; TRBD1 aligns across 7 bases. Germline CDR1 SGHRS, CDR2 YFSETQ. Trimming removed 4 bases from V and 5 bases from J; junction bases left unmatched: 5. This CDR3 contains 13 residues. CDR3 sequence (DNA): TGCGCCAGCAGCGGTTCAGGGGGATATGGCTACACCTTC. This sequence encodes CASSGSGGYGYTF.

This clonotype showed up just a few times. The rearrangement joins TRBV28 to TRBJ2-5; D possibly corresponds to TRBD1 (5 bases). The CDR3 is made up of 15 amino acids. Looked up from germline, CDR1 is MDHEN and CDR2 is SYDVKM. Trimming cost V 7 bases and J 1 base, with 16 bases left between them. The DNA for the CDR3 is TGTGCCAGCAATCTAGGGGTCGGAAGCCAAGAGACCCAGTACTTC. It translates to CASNLGVGSQETQYF. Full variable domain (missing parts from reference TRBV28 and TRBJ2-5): DVKVTQSSRYLVKRTGEKVFLECVQDMDHENMFWYRQDPGLGLRLIYFSYDVKMKEKGDIPEGYSVSREKKERFSLILESASTNQTSMYLCASNLGVGSQETQYFGPGTRLLVL.

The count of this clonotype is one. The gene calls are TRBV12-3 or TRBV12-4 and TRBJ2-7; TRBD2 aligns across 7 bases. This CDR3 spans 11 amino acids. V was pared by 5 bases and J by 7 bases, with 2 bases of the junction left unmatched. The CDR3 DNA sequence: TGTGCCAGCAGTATTAGCGGGGAGCAGTACTTC. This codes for CASSISGEQYF.

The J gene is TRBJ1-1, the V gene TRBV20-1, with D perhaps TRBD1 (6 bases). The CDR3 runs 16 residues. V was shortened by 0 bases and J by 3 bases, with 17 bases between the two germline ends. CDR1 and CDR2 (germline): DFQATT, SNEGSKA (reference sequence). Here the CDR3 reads CSARDRYREGYTEAFF. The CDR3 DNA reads TGCAGTGCTAGAGATCGGTACAGGGAGGGGTACACTGAAGCTTTCTTT.

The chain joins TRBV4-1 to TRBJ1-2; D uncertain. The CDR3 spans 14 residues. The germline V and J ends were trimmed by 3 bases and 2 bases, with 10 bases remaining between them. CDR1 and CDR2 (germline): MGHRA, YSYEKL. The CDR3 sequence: CASSQLPGNYGYTF. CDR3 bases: TGCGCCAGCAGCCAGTTACCGGGAAACTATGGCTACACCTTC.

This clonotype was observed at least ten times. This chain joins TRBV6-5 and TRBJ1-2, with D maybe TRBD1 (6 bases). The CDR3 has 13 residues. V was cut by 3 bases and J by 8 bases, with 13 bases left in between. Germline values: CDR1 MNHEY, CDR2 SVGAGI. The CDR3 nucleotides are TGTGCCAGCAGTTATCCGGGGGCGCGGGGCTACACCTTC. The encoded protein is CASSYPGARGYTF.

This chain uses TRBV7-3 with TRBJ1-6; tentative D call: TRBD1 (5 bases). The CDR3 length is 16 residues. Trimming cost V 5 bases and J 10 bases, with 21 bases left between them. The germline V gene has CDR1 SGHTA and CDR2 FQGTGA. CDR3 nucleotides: TGTGCCAGCAGCGCCCCCTTGGGGGGGGTAAAGTCACCCCTCCACTTT. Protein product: CASSAPLGGVKSPLHF.

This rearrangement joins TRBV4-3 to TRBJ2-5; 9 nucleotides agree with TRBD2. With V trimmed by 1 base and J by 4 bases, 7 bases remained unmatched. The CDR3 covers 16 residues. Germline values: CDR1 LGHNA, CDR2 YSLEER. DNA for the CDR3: TGCGCCAGCAGCCAAGTCGTAGCGGGAGCTGGAGAGACCCAGTACTTC. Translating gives CASSQVVAGAGETQYF.

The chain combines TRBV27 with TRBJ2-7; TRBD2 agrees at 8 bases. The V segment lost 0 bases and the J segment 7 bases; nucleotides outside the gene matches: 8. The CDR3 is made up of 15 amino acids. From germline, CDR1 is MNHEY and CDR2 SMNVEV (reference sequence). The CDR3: CASSLSAAGEQEQYF. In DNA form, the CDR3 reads TGTGCCAGCAGTTTATCGGCAGCGGGGGAGCAAGAGCAGTACTTC.

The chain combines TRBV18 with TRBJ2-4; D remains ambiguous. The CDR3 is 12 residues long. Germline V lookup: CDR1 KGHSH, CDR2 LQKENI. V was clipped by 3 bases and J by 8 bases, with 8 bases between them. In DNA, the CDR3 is TGTGCCAGCTCACCGGGGTTTCACATTCAGTACTTC. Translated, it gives CASSPGFHIQYF.

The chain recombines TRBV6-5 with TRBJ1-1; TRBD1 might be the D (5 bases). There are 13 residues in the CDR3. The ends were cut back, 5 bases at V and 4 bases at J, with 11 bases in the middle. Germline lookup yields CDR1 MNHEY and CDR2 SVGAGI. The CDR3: CASSIPGATEAFF. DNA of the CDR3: TGTGCCAGCAGTATACCCGGGGCCACTGAAGCTTTCTTT.

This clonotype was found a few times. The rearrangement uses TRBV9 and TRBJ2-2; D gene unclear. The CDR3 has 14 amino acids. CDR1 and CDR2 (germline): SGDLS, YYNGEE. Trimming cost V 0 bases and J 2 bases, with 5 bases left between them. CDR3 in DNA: TGTGCCAGCAGCGTAGAAGGAAACACCGGGGAGCTGTTTTTT. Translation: CASSVEGNTGELFF.

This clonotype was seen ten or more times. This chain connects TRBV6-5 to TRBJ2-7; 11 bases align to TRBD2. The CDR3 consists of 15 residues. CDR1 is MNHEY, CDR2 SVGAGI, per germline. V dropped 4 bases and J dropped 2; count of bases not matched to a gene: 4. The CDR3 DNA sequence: TGTGCCAGCAGTTCGCCGGGACTAGCGGCCTACGAGCAGTACTTC. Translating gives CASSSPGLAAYEQYF.

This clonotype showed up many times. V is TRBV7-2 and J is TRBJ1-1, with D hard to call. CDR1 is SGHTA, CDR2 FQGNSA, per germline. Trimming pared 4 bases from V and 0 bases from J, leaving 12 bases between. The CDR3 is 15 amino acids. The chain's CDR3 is CASSSLRHMNTEAFF. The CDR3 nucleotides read TGTGCCAGCAGCTCCCTACGACATATGAACACTGAAGCTTTCTTT.

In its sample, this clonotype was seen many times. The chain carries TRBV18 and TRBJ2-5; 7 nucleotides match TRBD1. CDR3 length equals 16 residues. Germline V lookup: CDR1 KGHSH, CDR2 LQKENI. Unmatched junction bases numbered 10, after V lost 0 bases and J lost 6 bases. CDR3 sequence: CASSPPMTGSGQTQYF. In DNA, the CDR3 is TGTGCCAGCTCACCACCCATGACAGGGTCCGGACAGACCCAGTACTTC.

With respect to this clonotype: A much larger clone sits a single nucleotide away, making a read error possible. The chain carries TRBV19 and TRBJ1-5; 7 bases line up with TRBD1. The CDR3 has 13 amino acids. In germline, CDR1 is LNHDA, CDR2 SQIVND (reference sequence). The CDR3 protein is CASSIAGGSPHHF. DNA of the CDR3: TGTGCCAGTAGTATCGCAGGGGGATCGCCCCATCATTTT. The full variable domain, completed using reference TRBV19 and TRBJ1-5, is DGGITQSPKYLFRKEGQNVTLSCEQNLNHDAMYWYRQDPGQGLRLIYYSQIVNDFQKGDIAEGYSVSREKKESFPLTVTSAQKNPTAFYLCASSIAGGSPHHFGDGTRLSIL.

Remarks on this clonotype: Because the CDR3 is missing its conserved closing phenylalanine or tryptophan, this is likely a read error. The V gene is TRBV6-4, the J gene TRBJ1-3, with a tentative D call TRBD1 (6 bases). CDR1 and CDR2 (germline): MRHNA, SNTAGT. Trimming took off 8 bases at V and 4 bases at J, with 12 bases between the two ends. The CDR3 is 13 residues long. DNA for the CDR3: TGTGCCAGCTGGACAGACAGCGGAAACACCATATATGTT. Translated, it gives CASWTDSGNTIYV.

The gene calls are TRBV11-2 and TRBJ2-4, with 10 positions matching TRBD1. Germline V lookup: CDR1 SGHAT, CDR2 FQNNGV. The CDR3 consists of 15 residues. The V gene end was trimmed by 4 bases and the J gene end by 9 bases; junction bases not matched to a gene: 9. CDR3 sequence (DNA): TGTGCCAGCAGCTCTCCAGACAGGGGGCATAGCATTCAGTACTTC. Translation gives CASSSPDRGHSIQYF. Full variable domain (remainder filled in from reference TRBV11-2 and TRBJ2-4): EAGVAQSPRYKIIEKRQSVAFWCNPISGHATLYWYQQILGQGPKLLIQFQNNGVVDDSQLPKDRFSAERLKGVDSTLKIQPAKLEDSAVYLCASSSPDRGHSIQYFGAGTRLSVL.